Below are 20 T cell receptor beta chains sequenced from a single sample in a study of cytomegalovirus exposure and HLA in healthy donors. The table came from immunoSEQ multiplex PCR; TCRdb's copy has only in-frame clones and leaves some out. The table has about 140,000 clones, less than 95% seen once; the top ten hold about 2%. Sequencing was carried out using PBMCs. The receptors stem from a man between 18 and 29 years old in good health and CMV-seropositive.

The chain carries TRBV5-6 and TRBJ1-1; the D is unclear. The CDR3 has 13 residues. The germline V gene has CDR1 SGHDT and CDR2 YYEEEE. V lost 3 bases, J lost 5 bases, and 11 bases lay in between. In DNA, the CDR3 is TGTGCCAGCAGCTACCTTAGAGGGACTGAAGCTTTCTTT. Translated: CASSYLRGTEAFF.

The genes are TRBV19 and TRBJ1-2, with 9 bases identical to TRBD1. There are 14 residues in the CDR3. The J segment lost 8 bases and the V segment lost 5 bases, leaving 9 bases of the junction unmatched. The germline V gene encodes CDR1 LNHDA and CDR2 SQIVND (reference sequence). The CDR3 region has the DNA TGTGCCAGTAGTTCGACAGGGGGGATCGGCGGCTACACCTTC. This sequence encodes CASSSTGGIGGYTF.

This sequence joins TRBV27 and TRBJ2-3, with D possibly TRBD2 on 6 matching bases. The CDR3 spans 12 residues. The germline V and J ends were trimmed by 8 bases and 4 bases, with 10 bases remaining between them. The germline gives CDR1 MNHEY, CDR2 SMNVEV (reference sequence). CDR3: CASAVAADTQYF. In nucleotides, the CDR3 is TGTGCCAGCGCCGTAGCGGCAGATACGCAGTATTTT.

In the case of this clone: Sequence at one end of the junction differs from germline and may be a read error. The gene calls are TRBV7-3 and TRBJ1-2, with 9 bases identical to TRBD1. Germline loops: CDR1 SGHTA, CDR2 FQGTGA. This CDR3 spans 15 amino acids. The CDR3, as DNA: TGTGCCAGCAGCCTAACCCCTAGGACAGGGGAGGGCTACACCTTC. It codes for CASSLTPRTGEGYTF.

J is TRBJ2-7 and V is TRBV5-1; D unclear. Trimming removed 0 bases at V and 5 bases at J, with 12 bases between. CDR3 size: 14 residues. The V gene's germline CDR1 is SGHRS and CDR2 YFSETQ. CDR3 amino acids: CASSLDTGRDEQYF. In nucleotides, the CDR3 is TGCGCCAGCAGCTTGGATACCGGCCGGGACGAGCAGTACTTC.

The rearrangement links TRBV15 to TRBJ1-1; D is uncertain. Looked up from germline, CDR1 is LNHNV and CDR2 is YYDKDF (reference sequence). This CDR3 has 14 residues. Between the trimmed V and J ends, which lost 0 bases and 0 bases, there was a span of 5 bases. This CDR3 is CATSRDLMNTEAFF. As DNA, the CDR3 is TGTGCCACCAGCAGAGATCTTATGAACACTGAAGCTTTCTTT.

The chain couples TRBV9 to TRBJ2-5, with 8 bases matching TRBD2. The CDR3 totals 15 residues. The J segment lost 0 bases and the V segment lost 3 bases, leaving 4 bases of the junction unmatched. Germline CDR1 SGDLS, CDR2 YYNGEE. CDR3 loop: CASSESGSYQETQYF. CDR3 in DNA: TGTGCCAGCAGCGAGAGCGGGAGCTACCAAGAGACCCAGTACTTC.

This clone came up once. This rearrangement joins TRBV5-1 to TRBJ2-1, with a weak D call TRBD2 (5 bases). Trimming removed 0 bases from V and 9 bases from J, with 13 bases in between. Germline CDR1 SGHRS, CDR2 YFSETQ. The CDR3 sequence is 14 residues long. CDR3 in amino acids: CASSLGGEGREQFF. The CDR3 DNA sequence: TGCGCCAGCAGCTTGGGAGGCGAGGGTCGTGAGCAGTTCTTC.

This clone was counted only a few times. This rearrangement joins TRBV4-1 to TRBJ1-1; possible D gene TRBD1, 6 bases. The length of the CDR3 is 15 residues. V lost 2 bases and J lost 2, with 12 bases in between. Germline V gives CDR1 MGHRA, CDR2 YSYEKL. This CDR3 reads CASSQPWGQNTEAFF. CDR3 nucleotides: TGCGCCAGCAGCCAACCCTGGGGACAAAACACTGAAGCTTTCTTT.

The V gene is TRBV15, the J gene TRBJ1-2; TRBD1 might be the D (5 bases). CDR3 length equals 14 residues. V lost 3 bases to trimming and J lost 5 bases, with 13 bases between them. Germline V gives CDR1 LNHNV, CDR2 YYDKDF (reference sequence). The CDR3: CATSREKGWYGYTF. CDR3 DNA sequence: TGTGCCACCAGCAGGGAAAAGGGGTGGTATGGCTACACCTTC.

The rearrangement uses TRBV27 and TRBJ2-1; 8 bases are shared with TRBD2. The CDR3 covers 16 residues. CDR1 and CDR2 from the germline V gene are MNHEY and SMNVEV (reference sequence). V lost 6 bases and J lost 1; bases outside the gene matches: 8. The CDR3 DNA sequence: TGTGCCAGCAGGGGACTAGTGGGAGGATCCTACAATGAGCAGTTCTTC. This encodes CASRGLVGGSYNEQFF.

V is TRBV28 and J is TRBJ1-1, with unresolved D. This CDR3 spans 14 amino acids. From germline, CDR1 is MDHEN and CDR2 SYDVKM. Trimming took off 2 bases at V and 1 base at J, with 8 bases between the two ends. CDR3 in DNA: TGTGCCAGCAGTTTACCCTGGGCGAACACTGAAGCTTTCTTT. Protein sequence: CASSLPWANTEAFF.

This chain joins TRBV4-1 and TRBJ2-2; no clear D gene. Between the trimmed V and J ends, which lost 0 bases and 8 bases, there was a span of 16 bases. The length of the CDR3 is 16 residues. Germline loops: CDR1 MGHRA, CDR2 YSYEKL. The DNA for the CDR3 is TGCGCCAGCAGCCAAGATGCTAGTTTGGTCGTGGGGGAGCTGTTTTTT. Residues: CASSQDASLVVGELFF.

V gene TRBV18 combines with J gene TRBJ2-3; D is possibly TRBD2 (5 bases). The CDR3 extends over 15 amino acids. The V gene lost 6 bases and the J gene lost 3 bases, with 16 bases spanning the gap. Germline V CDR1 and CDR2: KGHSH, LQKENI. CDR3 nucleotide sequence: TGTGCCAGCTCCCCGTGGGCGGGTAGGACAGATACGCAGTATTTT. This sequence encodes CASSPWAGRTDTQYF.

In this sample, this clone turned up once. V gene TRBV13 combines with J gene TRBJ2-7, with D tentatively TRBD2 (5 bases). CDR3 size: 12 residues. Germline CDR1 and CDR2: PRHDT and FYEKMQ (reference sequence). V was trimmed by 5 bases and J by 4 bases, leaving 9 bases between them. The CDR3 is CASSHRDYEQYF. The CDR3 region has the DNA TGTGCCAGCAGCCACCGGGATTACGAGCAGTACTTC.

The chain combines TRBV10-2 with TRBJ1-2, with 8 bases aligning to TRBD1. This CDR3 is built from 15 residues. Germline CDR1 WSHSY, CDR2 SAAADI. V trimming: 5 bases; J trimming: 3 bases; junction bases outside the gene matches: 8. The CDR3 here is CASSLNRGQDYGYTF. In DNA form, the CDR3 reads TGCGCCAGCAGTTTGAACAGGGGACAGGACTATGGCTACACCTTC.

The chain joins TRBV7-2 to TRBJ2-7; D is ambiguous. This CDR3 is built from 14 residues. The ends were cut back, 1 base at V and 2 bases at J, with 9 bases in the middle. Germline values: CDR1 SGHTA, CDR2 FQGNSA. CDR3: CASSLGSQAYEQYF. The CDR3 region has the DNA TGTGCCAGCAGCTTAGGATCCCAGGCCTACGAGCAGTACTTC.

This chain connects TRBV13 to TRBJ2-1; 7 bases fit TRBD2. The CDR3 spans 15 residues. Germline lookup yields CDR1 PRHDT and CDR2 FYEKMQ (reference sequence). V dropped 0 bases and J dropped 4; count of bases not matched to a gene: 3. CDR3 sequence (DNA): TGTGCCAGCAGCTTAGGACTAGCGAAATACAATGAGCAGTTCTTC. Its protein is CASSLGLAKYNEQFF.

This chain connects TRBV6-1 to TRBJ2-5; TRBD2 might be the D (6 bases). V gave up 5 bases and J gave up 5 bases, with 12 bases separating them. The germline gives CDR1 MNHNS, CDR2 SASEGT. There are 13 residues in the CDR3. CDR3 protein: CASSPASGETQYF. For the CDR3, the DNA is TGTGCCAGCAGTCCGGCCAGCGGGGAGACCCAGTACTTC.

The chain is built from TRBV6-1 and TRBJ1-1; possible D gene TRBD1, 5 bases. The V gene's germline CDR1 is MNHNS and CDR2 SASEGT. The CDR3 loop spans 14 amino acids. The ends were cut back, 2 bases at V and 6 bases at J, with 13 bases in the middle. The CDR3 protein is CASSEPQGFAEAFF. In DNA form, the CDR3 reads TGTGCCAGCAGTGAACCTCAGGGCTTCGCTGAAGCTTTCTTT.